This TCR beta chain derives from a study of blood T cells in healthy people across ages. At the level of the study: For every two T cells, template switching captured about one barcoded beta molecule.

Germline values: CDR1 LGHNT, CDR2 FRNRAP. This CDR3 has 16 residues. The J segment lost 2 bases and the V segment lost 0 bases, leaving 5 bases of the junction unmatched. Study outcomes and limitations: Strong correlation linked observed beta diversity and percent naive T cells. In older individuals, TCR beta diversity per million T cells was lower, falling roughly linearly with age.

For the second PCR, which ran for about 7 to 11 cycles, a sample-barcoded 5' primer and a J-beta primer mix were used. All samples yielded 3 million or more CDR3-containing paired-end reads. TCRdb ran MiXCR on the 5' RACE reads and lists one entry per CDR3 protein. The sample contains some 1.7 million distinct CDR3 sequences, roughly 28% of which appear only once. This clonotype occurred a few times. What it binds is unknown. The sample was blood. The sequence came from a woman in her 30s in good health. V is TRBV12-5 and J is TRBJ1-2; 8 bases are shared with TRBD1. The CDR3 sequence is CASGLVLRDRNYGYTF. CDR3 coding DNA: TGTGCTAGTGGTTTGGTACTCCGGGACAGGAACTATGGCTACACCTTC.